Following are 7 T cell receptor beta chains from one sample sequenced in a study of CXCR3-negative and CXCR3-positive naive CD8 T cells. Researchers prepared the TRB cDNA libraries using 5' RACE with UMI labels. TCRdb reworked the 5' RACE reads into one entry per CDR3 protein, no DNA. The table lists tens of thousands of distinct CDR3 sequences, with 0.4% to 0.5% in the top ten. Material: naive CXCR3- CD8+ T cells from blood. Sample subset: CD45RO-CCR7+CD27+CD95- naive CD8+ T cells lacking CXCR3 (TNR3-). The origin of the receptors is a human donor in good health. Some clones in this sample may be carry-over from other donors' samples.

This sequence joins TRBV14 and TRBJ2-6; TCRdb returns TRBD1, unconfirmable since there is no DNA. This CDR3 contains 15 residues. CDR1 is SGHDN and CDR2 is FVKESK in the germline V gene. CDR3 region: CASSQEGTGANVLTF.

This sequence joins TRBV27 and TRBJ2-7. The CDR3 covers 12 residues. The germline V gene encodes CDR1 MNHEY and CDR2 SMNVEV (reference sequence). CDR3 residues: CASSPTAYEQYF.

The V gene is TRBV11-2, the J gene TRBJ2-5. Germline loops: CDR1 SGHAT, CDR2 FQNNGV. The CDR3 is 15 residues long. CDR3: CASSPTAGYQETQYF.

The V gene is TRBV27, the J gene TRBJ2-5. There are 12 residues in the CDR3. Looked up from germline, CDR1 is MNHEY and CDR2 is SMNVEV (reference sequence). CDR3 loop: CASSSLDRVSYF.

The gene calls are TRBV7-3 and TRBJ2-3; TCRdb's D call of TRBD1 is untestable without DNA. Looked up from germline, CDR1 is SGHTA and CDR2 is FQGTGA. The CDR3 has 15 residues. CDR3 in amino acids: CASSSDSSFTDTQYF.

The rearrangement joins TRBV27 to TRBJ2-7; TCRdb reports TRBD1, a call that lacks DNA to check it against. Germline V CDR1 and CDR2: MNHEY, SMNVEV (reference sequence). CDR3 length: 13 amino acids. The CDR3 sequence is CASSTWGGDEQYF.

This chain uses TRBV7-9 with TRBJ2-1; TCRdb calls TRBD1, which cannot be checked without DNA. CDR3 length: 15 residues. Looked up from germline, CDR1 is SEHNR and CDR2 is FQNEAQ (reference sequence). The CDR3: CASSSGQGGYNEQFF.